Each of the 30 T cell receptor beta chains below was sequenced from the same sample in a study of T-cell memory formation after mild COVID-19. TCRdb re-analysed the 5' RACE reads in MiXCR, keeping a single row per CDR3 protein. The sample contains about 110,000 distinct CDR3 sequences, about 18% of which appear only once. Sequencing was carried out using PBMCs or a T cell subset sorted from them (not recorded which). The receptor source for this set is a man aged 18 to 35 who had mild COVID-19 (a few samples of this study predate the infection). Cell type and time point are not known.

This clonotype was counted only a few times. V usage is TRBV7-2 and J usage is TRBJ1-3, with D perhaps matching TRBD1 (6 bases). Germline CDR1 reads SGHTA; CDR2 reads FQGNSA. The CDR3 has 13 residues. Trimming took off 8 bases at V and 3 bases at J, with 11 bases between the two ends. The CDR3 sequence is CASGGRVGNTIYF. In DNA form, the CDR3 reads TGTGCCAGCGGGGGGCGCGTTGGAAACACCATATATTTT.

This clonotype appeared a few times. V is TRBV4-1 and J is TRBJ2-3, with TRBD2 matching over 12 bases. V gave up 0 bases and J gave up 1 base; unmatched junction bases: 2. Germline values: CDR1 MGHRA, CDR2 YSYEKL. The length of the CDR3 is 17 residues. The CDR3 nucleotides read TGCGCCAGCAGCCAAGATTGGACTAGCGGGGGCACAGATACGCAGTATTTT. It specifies CASSQDWTSGGTDTQYF.

CDR3 sequence reads: CASSLGQGNYNEQFF. The CDR3 region has the DNA TGTGCCAGCAGCTTAGGGCAGGGGAACTACAATGAGCAGTTCTTC. This rearrangement joins TRBV7-9 to TRBJ2-1; maybe TRBD1 (6 bases). V lost 1 base and J 3 bases, leaving 10 bases between the germline ends. Germline V lookup: CDR1 SEHNR, CDR2 FQNEAQ (reference sequence). This CDR3 contains 15 residues.

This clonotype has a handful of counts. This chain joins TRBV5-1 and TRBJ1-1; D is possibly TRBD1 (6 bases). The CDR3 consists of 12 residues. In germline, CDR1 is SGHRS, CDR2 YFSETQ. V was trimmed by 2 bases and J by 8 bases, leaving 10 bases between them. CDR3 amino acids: CASSLQGPEAFF. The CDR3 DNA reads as TGCGCCAGCAGCTTACAGGGACCGGAAGCTTTCTTT.

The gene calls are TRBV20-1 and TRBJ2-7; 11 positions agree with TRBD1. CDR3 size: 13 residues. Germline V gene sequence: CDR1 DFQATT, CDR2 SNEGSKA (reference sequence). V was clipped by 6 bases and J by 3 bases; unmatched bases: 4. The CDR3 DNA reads TGCAGTGCAACCGGGACAGGGGGCTACGAGCAGTACTTC. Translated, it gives CSATGTGGYEQYF.

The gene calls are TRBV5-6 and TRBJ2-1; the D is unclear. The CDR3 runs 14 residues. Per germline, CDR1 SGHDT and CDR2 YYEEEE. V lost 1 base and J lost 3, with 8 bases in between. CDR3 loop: CASSLLQVYNEQFF. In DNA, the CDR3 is TGTGCCAGCAGCTTGCTACAAGTCTACAATGAGCAGTTCTTC.

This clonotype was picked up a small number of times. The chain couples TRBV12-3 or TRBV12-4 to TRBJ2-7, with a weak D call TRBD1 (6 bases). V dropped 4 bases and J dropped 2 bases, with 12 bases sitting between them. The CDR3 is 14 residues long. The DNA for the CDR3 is TGTGCCAGCAGTTCCCGGACAGTTACCTACGAGCAGTACTTC. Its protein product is CASSSRTVTYEQYF.

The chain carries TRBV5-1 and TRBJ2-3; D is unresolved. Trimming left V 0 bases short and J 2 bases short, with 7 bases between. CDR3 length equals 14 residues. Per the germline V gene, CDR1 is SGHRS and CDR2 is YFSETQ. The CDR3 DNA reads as TGCGCCAGCAGCTTGGGGGTTGACACAGATACGCAGTATTTT. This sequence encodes CASSLGVDTDTQYF.

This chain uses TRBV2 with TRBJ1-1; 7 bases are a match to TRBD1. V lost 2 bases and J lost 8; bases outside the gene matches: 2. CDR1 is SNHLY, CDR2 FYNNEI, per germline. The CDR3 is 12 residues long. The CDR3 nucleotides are TGTGCCAGCAGTGAACAGGGGGTGGAAGCTTTCTTT. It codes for CASSEQGVEAFF.

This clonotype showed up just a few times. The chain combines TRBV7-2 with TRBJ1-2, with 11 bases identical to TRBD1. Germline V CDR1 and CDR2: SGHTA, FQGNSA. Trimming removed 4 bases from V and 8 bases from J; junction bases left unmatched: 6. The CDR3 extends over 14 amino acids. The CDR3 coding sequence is TGTGCCAGCAGCTCTGGACAGGGGGCAGGCGGCTACACCTTC. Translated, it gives CASSSGQGAGGYTF.

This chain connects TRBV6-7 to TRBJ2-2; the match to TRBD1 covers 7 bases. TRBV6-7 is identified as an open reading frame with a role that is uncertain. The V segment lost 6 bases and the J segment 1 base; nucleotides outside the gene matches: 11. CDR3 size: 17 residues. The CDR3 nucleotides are TGTGCCAGCAGCGCCACCTCCGGGACAGAGAACACCGGGGAGCTGTTTTTT. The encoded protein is CASSATSGTENTGELFF.

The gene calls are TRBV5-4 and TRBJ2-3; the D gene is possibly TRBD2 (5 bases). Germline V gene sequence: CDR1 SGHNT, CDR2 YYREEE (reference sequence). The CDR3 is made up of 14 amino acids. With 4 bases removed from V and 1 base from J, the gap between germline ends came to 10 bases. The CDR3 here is CASSPIGGTDTQYF. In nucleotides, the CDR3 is TGTGCCAGCAGCCCAATCGGGGGCACAGATACGCAGTATTTT.

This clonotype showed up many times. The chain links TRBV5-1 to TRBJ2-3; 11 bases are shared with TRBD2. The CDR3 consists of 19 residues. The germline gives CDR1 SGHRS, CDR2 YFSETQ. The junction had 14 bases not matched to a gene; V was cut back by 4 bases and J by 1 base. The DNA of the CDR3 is TGCGCCAGCAGCCGATCGGGTCTTAGGGGACTAGCGGGCACAGATACGCAGTATTTT. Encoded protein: CASSRSGLRGLAGTDTQYF.

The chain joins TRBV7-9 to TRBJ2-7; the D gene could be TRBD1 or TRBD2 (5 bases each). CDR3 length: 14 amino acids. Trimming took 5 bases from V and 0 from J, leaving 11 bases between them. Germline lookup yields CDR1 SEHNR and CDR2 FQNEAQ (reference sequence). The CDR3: CASSVWDGSYEQYF. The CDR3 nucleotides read TGTGCCAGCAGCGTCTGGGACGGCTCCTACGAGCAGTACTTC.

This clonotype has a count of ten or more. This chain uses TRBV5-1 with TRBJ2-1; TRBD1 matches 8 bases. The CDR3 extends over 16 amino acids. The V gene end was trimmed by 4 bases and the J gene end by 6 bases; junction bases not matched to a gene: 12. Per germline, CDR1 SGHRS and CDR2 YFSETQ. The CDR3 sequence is CASSPRGQGALNEQFF. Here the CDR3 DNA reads TGCGCCAGCAGCCCGAGGGGGCAGGGGGCGCTCAATGAGCAGTTCTTC.

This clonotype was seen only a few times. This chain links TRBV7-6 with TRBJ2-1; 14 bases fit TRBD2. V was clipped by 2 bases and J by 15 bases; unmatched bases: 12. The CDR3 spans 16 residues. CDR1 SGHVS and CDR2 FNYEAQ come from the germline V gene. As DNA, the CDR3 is TGTGCCAGCAGCTTACAGGCAGGGACTAGCGGGGGTATACGGTTCTTC. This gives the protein CASSLQAGTSGGIRFF.

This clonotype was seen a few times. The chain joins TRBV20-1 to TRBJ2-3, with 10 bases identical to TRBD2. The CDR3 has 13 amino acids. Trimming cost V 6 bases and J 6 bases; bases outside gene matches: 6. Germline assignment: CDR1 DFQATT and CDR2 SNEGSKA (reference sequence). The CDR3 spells CSANLAGVDTQYF. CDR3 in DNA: TGCAGTGCAAATCTAGCGGGGGTGGATACGCAGTATTTT.

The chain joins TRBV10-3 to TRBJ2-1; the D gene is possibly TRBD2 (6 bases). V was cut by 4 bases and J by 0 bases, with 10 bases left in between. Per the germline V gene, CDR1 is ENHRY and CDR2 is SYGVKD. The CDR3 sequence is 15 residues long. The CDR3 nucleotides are TGTGCCATCAGTGGGGACGGGAGCTCCTACAATGAGCAGTTCTTC. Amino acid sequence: CAISGDGSSYNEQFF.

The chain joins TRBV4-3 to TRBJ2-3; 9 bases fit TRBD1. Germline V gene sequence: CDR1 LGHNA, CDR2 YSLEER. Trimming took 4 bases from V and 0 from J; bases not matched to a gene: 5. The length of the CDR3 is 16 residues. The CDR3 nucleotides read TGCGCCAGCAGCCTCCTGACAGGGGGGAGCACAGATACGCAGTATTTT. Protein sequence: CASSLLTGGSTDTQYF.

The CDR3 here is CAWDPGQGYYEQYF. CDR3 DNA: TGTGCCTGGGACCCGGGACAGGGGTACTACGAGCAGTACTTC. V usage is TRBV30 and J usage is TRBJ2-7; 10 bases agree with TRBD1. Per the germline V gene, CDR1 is GTSNPN and CDR2 is SVGIG (reference sequence). After removal of 5 bases from V and 3 bases from J, the junction contained 7 bases not matched to a gene. This CDR3 has 14 amino acids. The entire variable domain, with the rest obtained from reference TRBV30 and TRBJ2-7, is as follows: SQTIHQWPATLVQPVGSPLSLECTVEGTSNPNLYWYRQAAGRGLQLLFYSVGIGQISSEVPQNLSASRPQDRQFILSSKKLLLSDSGFYLCAWDPGQGYYEQYFGPGTRLTVT.

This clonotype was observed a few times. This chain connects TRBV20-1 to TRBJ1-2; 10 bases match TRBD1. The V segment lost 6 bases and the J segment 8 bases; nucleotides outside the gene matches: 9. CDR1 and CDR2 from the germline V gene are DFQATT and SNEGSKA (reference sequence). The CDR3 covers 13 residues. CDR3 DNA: TGCAGTGCATCCGGGACAGGGGTGGCGGGCTACACCTTC. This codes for CSASGTGVAGYTF.

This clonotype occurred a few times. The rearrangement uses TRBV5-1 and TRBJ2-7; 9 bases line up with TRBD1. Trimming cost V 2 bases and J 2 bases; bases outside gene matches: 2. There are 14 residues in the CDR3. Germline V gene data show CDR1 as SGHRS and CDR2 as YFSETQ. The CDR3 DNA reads TGCGCCAGCAGCTTACAGGGGGCGACCTACGAGCAGTACTTC. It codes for CASSLQGATYEQYF. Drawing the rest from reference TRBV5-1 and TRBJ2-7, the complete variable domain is KAGVTQTPRYLIKTRGQQVTLSCSPISGHRSVSWYQQTPGQGLQFLFEYFSETQRNKGNFPGRFSGRQFSNSRSEMNVSTLELGDSALYLCASSLQGATYEQYFGPGTRLTVT.

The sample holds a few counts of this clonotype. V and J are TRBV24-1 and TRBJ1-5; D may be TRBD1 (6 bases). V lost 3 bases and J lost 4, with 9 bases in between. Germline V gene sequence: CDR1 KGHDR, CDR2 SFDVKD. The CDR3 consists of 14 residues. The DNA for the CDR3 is TGTGCCACCAGTGATGGGACACTTAATCAGCCCCAGCATTTT. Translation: CATSDGTLNQPQHF.

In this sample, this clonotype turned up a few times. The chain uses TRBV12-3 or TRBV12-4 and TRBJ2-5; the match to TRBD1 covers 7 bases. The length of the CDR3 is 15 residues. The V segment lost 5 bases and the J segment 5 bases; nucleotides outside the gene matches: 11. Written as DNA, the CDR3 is TGTGCCAGCAGTCCAGCCAGGGGGATTCGGGAGACCCAGTACTTC. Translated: CASSPARGIRETQYF.

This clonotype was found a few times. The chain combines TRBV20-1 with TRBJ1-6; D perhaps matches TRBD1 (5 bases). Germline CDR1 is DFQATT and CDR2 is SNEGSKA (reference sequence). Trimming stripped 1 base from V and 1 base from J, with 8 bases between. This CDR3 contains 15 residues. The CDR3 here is CSARAGWSYNSPLHF. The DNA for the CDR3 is TGCAGTGCTAGAGCAGGGTGGTCCTATAATTCACCCCTCCACTTT.

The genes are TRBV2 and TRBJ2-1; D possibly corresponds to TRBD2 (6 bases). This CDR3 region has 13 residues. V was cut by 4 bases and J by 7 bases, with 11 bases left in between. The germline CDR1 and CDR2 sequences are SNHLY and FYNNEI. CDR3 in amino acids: CASSVDSGNEQFF. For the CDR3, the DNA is TGTGCCAGCAGTGTTGATAGCGGTAATGAGCAGTTCTTC.

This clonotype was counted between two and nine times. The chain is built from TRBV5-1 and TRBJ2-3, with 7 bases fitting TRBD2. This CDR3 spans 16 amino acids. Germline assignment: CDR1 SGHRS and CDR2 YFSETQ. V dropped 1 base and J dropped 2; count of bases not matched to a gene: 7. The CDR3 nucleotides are TGCGCCAGCAGCTTGAGGGATAGCGGGTCCACAGATACGCAGTATTTT. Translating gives CASSLRDSGSTDTQYF.

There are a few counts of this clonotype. This CDR3 is CASSRAFTEAFF. The CDR3 DNA is TGTGCCAGCTCAAGGGCCTTCACTGAAGCTTTCTTT. The chain employs TRBV18 and TRBJ1-1; D is uncertain. Trimming removed 5 bases at V and 4 bases at J, with 8 bases between. Looked up from germline, CDR1 is KGHSH and CDR2 is LQKENI. This CDR3 spans 12 amino acids.

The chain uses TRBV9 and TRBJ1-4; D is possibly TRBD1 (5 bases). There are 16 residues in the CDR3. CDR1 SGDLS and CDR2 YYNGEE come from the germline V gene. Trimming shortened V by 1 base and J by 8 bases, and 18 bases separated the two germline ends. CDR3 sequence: CASSVSPGPPGEKLFF. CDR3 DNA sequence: TGTGCCAGCAGCGTATCCCCGGGACCTCCAGGGGAAAAACTGTTTTTT.

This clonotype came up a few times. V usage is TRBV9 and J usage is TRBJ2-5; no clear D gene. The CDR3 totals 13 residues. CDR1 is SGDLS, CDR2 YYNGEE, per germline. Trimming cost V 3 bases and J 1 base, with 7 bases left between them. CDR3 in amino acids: CASSALVQETQYF. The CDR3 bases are TGTGCCAGCAGCGCCCTCGTCCAAGAGACCCAGTACTTC.